This T cell receptor (beta chain) was documented in a study of immune cell composition in non-small cell lung cancer. The normal lung sample lay at least 3 cm, and maximally far, from the tumour. The assay was immunoSEQ multiplex PCR, and TCRdb's table has in-frame clones only and misses some. Of about 8,700 clones listed, less than 80% were seen once; the top ten hold roughly 23%. Sample: non-adjacent lung tissue. This TCR was recovered from a human donor with non-small cell lung cancer.

The CDR3 nucleotides read TGCGCCAGCACCCCGGGACAGGGTAAGCCCCAGCATTTT. As protein: CASTPGQGKPQHF. The gene calls are TRBV10-2 and TRBJ1-5, with 9 bases fitting TRBD1. The V gene's germline CDR1 is WSHSY and CDR2 SAAADI. This CDR3 spans 13 amino acids. V gave up 7 bases and J gave up 8 bases; unmatched junction bases: 6.